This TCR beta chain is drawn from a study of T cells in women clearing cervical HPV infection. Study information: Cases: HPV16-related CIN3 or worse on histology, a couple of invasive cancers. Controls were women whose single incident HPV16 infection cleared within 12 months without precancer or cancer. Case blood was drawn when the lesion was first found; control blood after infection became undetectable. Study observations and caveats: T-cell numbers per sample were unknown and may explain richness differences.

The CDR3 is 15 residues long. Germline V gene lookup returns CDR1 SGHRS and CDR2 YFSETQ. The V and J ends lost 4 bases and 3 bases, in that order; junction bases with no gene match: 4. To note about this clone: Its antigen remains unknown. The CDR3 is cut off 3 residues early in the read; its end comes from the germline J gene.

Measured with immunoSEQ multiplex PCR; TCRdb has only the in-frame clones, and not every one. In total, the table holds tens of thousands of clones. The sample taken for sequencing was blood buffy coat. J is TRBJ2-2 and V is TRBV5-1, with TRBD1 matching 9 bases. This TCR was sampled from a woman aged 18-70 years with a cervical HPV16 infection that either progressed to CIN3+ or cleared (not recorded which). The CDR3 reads CASSTWTGDTGELFF. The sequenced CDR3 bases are TGCGCCAGCAGCACATGGACAGGGGACACCGGGGAG.